The rows below give T cell receptor beta chains drawn from one sample of a study of T cell responses to AZD1222 COVID-19 vaccine. Here immunoSEQ multiplex PCR was the method, and the copy in TCRdb shows in-frame clones only, minus some. The sample contains 120,000 or so clones, 75% to 90% of which appear only once. The sequences come from peripheral blood, collected on day 0 of AZD1222 vaccination. These receptors were obtained from an adult in good health. Both conserved end residues are part of each CDR3. Each record gives: V gene, J gene, D gene, clone size, CDR3 protein, CDR3 DNA. A D gene is named only where the DNA matches it firmly. The size of a clone is reported for some rows only, either as once, few or many, or as a class for expanded clones.

TRBV15	TRBJ1-3	-	-	CATSTRQFSGNTIYF	TGTGCCACCAGCACCCGACAGTTCTCTGGAAACACCATATATTTT
TRBV14	TRBJ1-1	-	once	CASSQARGEETTEAFF	TGTGCCAGCAGCCAAGCCCGGGGAGAGGAGACCACTGAAGCTTTCTTT
TRBV14	TRBJ1-1	-	-	CASSQGPRRGNTEAFF	TGTGCCAGCAGCCAAGGCCCCCGGCGCGGGAACACTGAAGCTTTCTTT
TRBV5-1	TRBJ2-6	-	-	CASGSSGANVLTF	TGCGCCAGCGGTAGCTCTGGGGCCAACGTCCTGACTTTC
TRBV11-2	TRBJ1-6	TRBD1	-	CASRGTDNSPLHF	TGTGCCAGCAGGGGGACAGATAATTCACCCCTCCACTTT
TRBV19	TRBJ1-4	-	-	CASSFLYEKLFF	TGTGCCAGTAGTTTCCTCTATGAAAAACTGTTTTTT
TRBV6-1	TRBJ1-2	-	-	CASSEALWTNYGYTF	TGTGCCAGCAGTGAAGCGCTTTGGACCAACTATGGCTACACCTTC
TRBV13	TRBJ1-1	-	-	CASSYTSGPMNTEAFF	TGTGCCAGCAGCTATACTTCGGGACCTATGAACACTGAAGCTTTCTTT
TRBV6-7	TRBJ2-2	TRBD2	-	CASSPGLAGGRNTGELFF	TGTGCCAGCAGTCCGGGACTAGCGGGGGGGCGAAACACCGGGGAGCTGTTTTTT
TRBV27	TRBJ2-6	-	few	CASRGEVAGANVLTF	TGTGCCAGCAGGGGAGAGGTAGCAGGGGCCAACGTCCTGACTTTC
TRBV19	TRBJ2-3	-	once	CASSIVNTQYF	TGTGCCAGTAGTATTGTAAATACGCAGTATTTT
TRBV7-2	TRBJ1-3	-	-	CASSLGREANTIYF	TGTGCCAGCAGCTTAGGCAGGGAGGCAAACACCATATATTTT
TRBV3-1/TRBV3-2	TRBJ2-2	TRBD1	-	CASTLDRAFTGELFF	TGTGCCAGTACCTTGGACAGGGCCTTCACCGGGGAGCTGTTTTTT
TRBV19	TRBJ1-2	TRBD1	-	CASSSGQGNYGYTF	TGTGCCAGTAGTTCGGGACAGGGGAACTATGGCTACACCTTC
TRBV5-6	TRBJ1-6	-	-	CASSAWSGSPLHF	TGTGCCAGCAGCGCGTGGTCGGGTTCACCCCTCCACTTT
TRBV28	TRBJ1-2	-	-	CASSPPGRGYTF	TGTGCCAGCAGTCCCCCGGGTCGTGGCTACACCTTC
TRBV5-1	TRBJ2-5	TRBD2	-	CASSAPGMAGGRETQYF	TGCGCCAGCAGCGCCCCCGGGATGGCGGGGGGGCGGGAGACCCAGTACTTC
TRBV3-1/TRBV3-2	TRBJ1-6	-	once	CASSPNAVTANSPLHF	TGTGCCAGCAGCCCGAATGCAGTGACGGCGAATTCACCCCTCCACTTT
TRBV28	TRBJ2-2	-	-	CASIAGGPSTGELFF	TGTGCCAGCATCGCCGGGGGGCCGAGCACCGGGGAGCTGTTTTTT
TRBV5-8	TRBJ1-1	TRBD1	-	CASSLGGTGTTEAFF	TGTGCCAGCAGCTTGGGTGGGACAGGGACCACTGAAGCTTTCTTT
TRBV10-3	TRBJ1-3	TRBD1	-	CAIRLQGEGNTIYF	TGTGCCATCAGACTACAGGGGGAAGGAAACACCATATATTTT
TRBV19	TRBJ1-6	-	-	CASSMSGLPLHF	TGTGCCAGTAGTATGTCGGGTCTTCCCCTCCACTTT
TRBV7-2	TRBJ2-4	TRBD1	-	CASSPGTALKNIQYF	TGTGCCAGCAGCCCTGGGACAGCCCTCAAAAACATTCAGTACTTC
TRBV13	TRBJ2-7	-	-	CASSLKQAGSYEQYF	TGTGCCAGCAGCTTAAAACAGGCAGGTTCCTACGAGCAGTACTTC
TRBV5-1	TRBJ2-7	-	-	CASSPSLASSSYEQYF	TGCGCCAGCAGCCCCTCCCTAGCGTCGAGCTCCTACGAGCAGTACTTC
TRBV7-8	TRBJ2-5	-	-	CASSLARWGETQYF	TGTGCCAGCAGCTTAGCGCGCTGGGGCGAGACCCAGTACTTC
TRBV5-1	TRBJ2-1	TRBD2	-	CASSLARGGHGEQFF	TGCGCCAGCAGCTTGGCACGGGGGGGCCATGGTGAGCAGTTCTTC
TRBV5-1	TRBJ1-5	-	-	CASSPSDRSNQPQHF	TGCGCCAGCAGCCCGTCGGACAGAAGCAATCAGCCCCAGCATTTT
TRBV27	TRBJ1-2	-	-	CASGLTPRGGAMGYTF	TGTGCCAGCGGCCTCACCCCGCGCGGGGGGGCAATGGGCTACACCTTC
TRBV5-8	TRBJ2-5	TRBD2	-	CASSLAVAGDGQYF	TGTGCCAGCAGCTTGGCGGTAGCGGGAGATGGCCAGTACTTC
TRBV28	TRBJ1-3	-	-	CASSPGGTPSSGNTIYF	TGTGCCAGCAGCCCCGGCGGGACTCCCAGCTCTGGAAACACCATATATTTT
TRBV6-5	TRBJ1-3	-	-	CASSNGFTSGNTIYF	TGTGCCAGCAGCAACGGATTCACCTCTGGAAACACCATATATTTT
TRBV7-9	TRBJ2-3	TRBD2	-	CASSSRVAGVGTDTQYF	TGTGCCAGCAGCTCTAGGGTAGCGGGGGTTGGCACAGATACGCAGTATTTT
TRBV6-1	TRBJ2-7	TRBD1	-	CASSEYTGDYEQYF	TGTGCCAGCAGTGAATATACAGGGGACTACGAGCAGTACTTC